These 18 T cell receptor beta chains were all obtained from the same sample, sequenced in a study of cytomegalovirus exposure and HLA in healthy donors (dated by TCRdb to the late 2010s). Receptor libraries were prepared by the immunoSEQ multiplex PCR assay. A mixture of 60 forward primers for TCR Vbeta segments and 13 reverse primers for TCR Jbeta segments was used in the multiplex PCR. The immuneACCESS repertoire file appears here via TCRdb, limited to in-frame rearrangements. These files lack a portion of the clones; in checked studies, under half of the deficit traces to unresolved V genes, and the cause of the others is not known. The table for this sample lists roughly 170,000 clones; 70% to 85% of them were counted only once. The ten largest clones represent 4.8% of the sample. Sequences were obtained from PBMCs. These receptors all stem from a man aged 18 to 35 in good health and CMV-seronegative.

The DNA of the CDR3 is TGTGCCAGCAGGCCGCACCCGCGGGGGGCCTTCTACAATGAGCAGTTCTTC. Protein sequence: CASRPHPRGAFYNEQFF. The chain combines TRBV28 with TRBJ2-1, with TRBD2 matching 8 bases. The V segment lost 6 bases and the J segment 3 bases; nucleotides outside the gene matches: 13. The CDR3 is 17 residues long. From germline, CDR1 is MDHEN and CDR2 SYDVKM.

The chain employs TRBV7-9 and TRBJ1-5; D may be TRBD1 (6 bases). The CDR3 totals 15 residues. Trimming took off 3 bases at V and 0 bases at J, with 9 bases between the two ends. CDR1 is SEHNR, CDR2 FQNEAQ, per germline (reference sequence). CDR3 nucleotide sequence: TGTGCCAGCAGCTTCGGGGGGCATAGCAATCAGCCCCAGCATTTT. Its protein is CASSFGGHSNQPQHF.

The rearrangement joins TRBV5-1 to TRBJ2-5; TRBD2 might be the D (5 bases). In germline, CDR1 is SGHRS, CDR2 YFSETQ. The CDR3 runs to 15 residues. The V and J ends lost 6 bases and 2 bases respectively, with 17 bases between them. The CDR3 DNA sequence: TGCGCCAGCACCGAAACCCAGCGGATACAAGAGACCCAGTACTTC. Translation gives CASTETQRIQETQYF.

The chain is built from TRBV19 and TRBJ2-1; TRBD1 agrees at 8 bases. V gave up 5 bases and J gave up 8 bases; unmatched junction bases: 8. The CDR3 spans 14 residues. Germline V gives CDR1 LNHDA, CDR2 SQIVND (reference sequence). The CDR3 DNA reads TGTGCCAGTAGTGGGGCAGGGGGCATGGATGAGCAGTTCTTC. Translation: CASSGAGGMDEQFF.

The rearrangement joins TRBV11-3 to TRBJ2-7; 9 positions agree with TRBD1. The CDR3 totals 15 residues. In germline, CDR1 is SGHNT, CDR2 YENEEA. The junction had 8 bases not matched to a gene; V was cut back by 4 bases and J by 4 bases. Written as DNA, the CDR3 is TGTGCCAGCAGCTCCAGCTGGACAGGGGAATACGAGCAGTACTTC. Protein sequence: CASSSSWTGEYEQYF.

The J gene is TRBJ2-7, the V gene TRBV30; D might be TRBD1 (6 bases). Per the germline V gene, CDR1 is GTSNPN and CDR2 is SVGIG (reference sequence). CDR3 length equals 15 residues. V was trimmed by 2 bases and J by 1 base, leaving 15 bases between them. The CDR3 loop reads CAWSWGHLISYEQYF. The CDR3 DNA follows: TGTGCCTGGAGTTGGGGACACTTAATTTCCTACGAGCAGTACTTC. Together with reference TRBV30 and TRBJ2-7, the CDR3 gives the full variable domain: SQTIHQWPATLVQPVGSPLSLECTVEGTSNPNLYWYRQAAGRGLQLLFYSVGIGQISSEVPQNLSASRPQDRQFILSSKKLLLSDSGFYLCAWSWGHLISYEQYFGPGTRLTVT.

V is TRBV7-9 and J is TRBJ1-1, with unresolved D. Germline CDR1 SEHNR, CDR2 FQNEAQ (reference sequence). The CDR3 is 14 amino acids. V was clipped by 2 bases and J by 0 bases, with 7 bases between them. The CDR3, as DNA: TGTGCCAGCAGCTTAATACAGCTGAACACTGAAGCTTTCTTT. This encodes CASSLIQLNTEAFF.

V is TRBV7-9 and J is TRBJ2-2; D may be TRBD1 (7 bases). Germline CDR1 reads SEHNR; CDR2 reads FQNEAQ (reference sequence). V was clipped by 6 bases and J by 0 bases, with 17 bases between them. The CDR3 is 17 amino acids. The CDR3 here is CASRKDREAPNTGELFF. In DNA, the CDR3 is TGTGCCAGCAGGAAAGACAGGGAGGCCCCGAACACCGGGGAGCTGTTTTTT.

This clone was counted a single time. The chain has TRBV18 and TRBJ1-4; a weak D match, TRBD1 (5 bases). The germline V gene encodes CDR1 KGHSH and CDR2 LQKENI. V was trimmed by 1 base and J by 7 bases, leaving 13 bases between them. The CDR3 covers 15 residues. The DNA of the CDR3 is TGTGCCAGCTCACCACAAGGGGCCCTGGGTGAAAAACTGTTTTTT. This codes for CASSPQGALGEKLFF.

V usage is TRBV5-1 and J usage is TRBJ2-7; 7 nucleotides match TRBD2. The CDR3 has 18 residues. V was clipped by 4 bases and J by 3 bases; unmatched bases: 19. Germline V CDR1 and CDR2: SGHRS, YFSETQ. The CDR3 bases are TGCGCCAGCAGCCCCACGCGCGGGAGCGGAGAGAGAGACTACGAGCAGTACTTC. Its translation: CASSPTRGSGERDYEQYF.

This clone was observed a handful of times. The gene calls are TRBV5-6 and TRBJ2-7; 11 bases are shared with TRBD1. The CDR3 has 16 residues. Germline V gene sequence: CDR1 SGHDT, CDR2 YYEEEE. J lost 3 bases, V lost 2 bases, and 7 bases had no gene match. CDR3 nucleotides: TGTGCCAGCAGCTTCCTAGGACAGGGGGCCAACTACGAGCAGTACTTC. This codes for CASSFLGQGANYEQYF.

The rearrangement links TRBV5-1 to TRBJ2-7; 11 bases are a match to TRBD2. The CDR3 covers 15 residues. CDR1 is SGHRS, CDR2 YFSETQ, per germline. Unmatched junction bases numbered 9, after V lost 4 bases and J lost 6 bases. The CDR3 here is CASSASGTSGIEQYF. The CDR3 nucleotides read TGCGCCAGCAGCGCGTCCGGGACTAGCGGAATCGAGCAGTACTTC.

As DNA, the CDR3 is TGTGCCAGCAGTGAATTTGCCCAGTTCAATTCCTACAATGAGCAGTTCTTC. Amino acids: CASSEFAQFNSYNEQFF. The V call is TRBV2, the J call TRBJ2-1; D ambiguous. Deletions cut 2 bases from V and 1 base from J, with 15 bases between. Germline CDR1 reads SNHLY; CDR2 reads FYNNEI. The CDR3 totals 17 residues. Full variable domain (missing parts from reference TRBV2 and TRBJ2-1): EPEVTQTPSHQVTQMGQEVILRCVPISNHLYFYWYRQILGQKVEFLVSFYNNEISEKSEIFDDQFSVERPDGSNFTLKIRSTKLEDSAMYFCASSEFAQFNSYNEQFFGPGTRLTVL.

The chain recombines TRBV29-1 with TRBJ1-1; a weak D match, TRBD1 (6 bases). Per germline, CDR1 SQVTM and CDR2 ANQGSEA. The CDR3 is made up of 15 amino acids. Trimming took off 8 bases at V and 1 base at J, with 20 bases between the two ends. CDR3 residues: CSTLPPTGWNTEAFF. The CDR3 region has the DNA TGCAGCACCCTCCCTCCGACAGGATGGAACACTGAAGCTTTCTTT.

The chain recombines TRBV5-1 with TRBJ2-3; D uncertain. The germline V gene has CDR1 SGHRS and CDR2 YFSETQ. Trimming took off 0 bases at V and 0 bases at J, with 8 bases between the two ends. The CDR3 loop spans 15 amino acids. CDR3 nucleotides: TGCGCCAGCAGCTTGGTACTTGCTAGCACAGATACGCAGTATTTT. Translated: CASSLVLASTDTQYF. Complete variable domain (other parts from reference TRBV5-1 and TRBJ2-3): KAGVTQTPRYLIKTRGQQVTLSCSPISGHRSVSWYQQTPGQGLQFLFEYFSETQRNKGNFPGRFSGRQFSNSRSEMNVSTLELGDSALYLCASSLVLASTDTQYFGPGTRLTVL.

In regard to this clone: One junction end disagrees with the germline gene, perhaps due to a read error. This chain joins TRBV7-9 and TRBJ1-5; no reliable D call. Germline assignment: CDR1 SEHNR and CDR2 FQNEAQ (reference sequence). The CDR3 is made up of 12 amino acids. For the CDR3, the DNA is TGTTCCAGCAGCTTCCCTGATCAGCCCCAGCATTTT. It codes for CSSSFPDQPQHF.

The chain links TRBV19 to TRBJ2-7; the D gene is possibly TRBD1 (5 bases). Germline CDR1 reads LNHDA; CDR2 reads SQIVND (reference sequence). This CDR3 spans 13 amino acids. V lost 7 bases to trimming and J lost 1 base, with 11 bases between them. CDR3: CASNADTSYEQYF. The CDR3, as DNA: TGTGCCAGTAACGCGGACACATCCTACGAGCAGTACTTC.

A remark on this clone: One end of the junction varies from germline; a read error may be responsible. This CDR3 is also generated by other DNA sequences in the sample. The CDR3 sequence: CASSLDSHQPQHF. The CDR3 region has the DNA TGCGCCAGCAGCCTGGACAGTCATCAGCCCCAGCATTTT. The chain uses TRBV7-9 and TRBJ1-5, with a possible D match to TRBD1 (6 bases). The V gene's germline CDR1 is SEHNR and CDR2 FQNEAQ (reference sequence). The CDR3 contains 13 residues.